The entry below describes one T cell receptor (beta chain). Its specificity is unknown. These data are taken from a study of T cells in Graves' hyperthyroidism and ophthalmopathy. Notes on the study in general: With a median lead of 6.5 months before onset, the model predicted ophthalmopathy.

The source material, RNA transcripts, was used to amplify TCR beta CDR3 regions. The HTBI primer set was used in a first-round RT-PCR of the TCR CDR3. TCRdb redid the calling of the multiplex PCR reads with MiXCR, one entry per CDR3 protein. The sample has about 420,000 distinct CDR3 sequences, around 15% seen once. Germline-derived CDR1 and CDR2 are MDHEN and SYDVKM. The CDR3 runs 17 residues. V trimming: 2 bases; J trimming: 4 bases; junction bases outside the gene matches: 8. The study based diagnoses on clinical symptoms, serum thyroxine and TRAb, thyroid ultrasound and orbital computed tomography.

The chain uses TRBV28 and TRBJ2-3; 11 bases fit TRBD2. This receptor was identified in a woman between 18 and 29 years old with Graves' hyperthyroidism. Specimen: blood. The CDR3 sequence is CASSLVSTSGIADTQYF. Here the CDR3 DNA reads TGTGCCAGCAGTTTAGTTTCGACTAGCGGGATAGCAGATACGCAGTATTTT.